The 14 T cell receptor beta chains reported below all come from one sample, sequenced in a study of T cell repertoires in breast cancer. An expanded emulsion RT-PCR with primers for all TCR V genes paired CD8+ T cell chains. During the second nested PCR, blocking oligonucleotides suppressed genes that were not paired. TCRdb re-derived calls from the emulsion pairing reads in MiXCR, one entry per CDR3 protein. Here the sample spans some 37,000 distinct CDR3 sequences, 45% to 55% being singletons. The sequenced sample was CD8+ T cells. The source of these receptors is a pool of human donors with breast cancer or a healthy control (not recorded which).

This chain uses TRBV28 with TRBJ2-7; D unclear. The ends were cut back, 10 bases at V and 1 base at J, with 8 bases in the middle. The germline V gene has CDR1 MDHEN and CDR2 SYDVKM. The CDR3 has 11 amino acids. CDR3 nucleotides: TGTGCCACCCTGGGGTCCTACGAGCAGTACTTC. It codes for CATLGSYEQYF.

This clonotype was seen only a few times. The gene calls are TRBV15 and TRBJ2-1; D might be TRBD1 (6 bases). CDR1 and CDR2 (germline): LNHNV, YYDKDF (reference sequence). This CDR3 is built from 15 residues. Trimming cost V 4 bases and J 6 bases, with 16 bases left between them. The CDR3 bases are TGTGCCACCAGCAAAGGGACATCACTGATCAATGAGCAGTTCTTC. This translates into CATSKGTSLINEQFF.

This clonotype has ten or more counts. At one of its ends the junction is not consistent with the germline gene, which may arise from a read error. V gene TRBV6-2 or TRBV6-3 combines with J gene TRBJ1-1, with 7 bases matching TRBD1. This CDR3 comprises 12 residues. The V gene's germline CDR1 is MNHEY and CDR2 SVGEGT. This CDR3 reads CASSYAVDRVSF. CDR3 DNA: TGTGCCAGCAGTTACGCAGTCGACAGGGTGTCTTTT.

This clonotype was picked up a small number of times. The V call is TRBV12-3 or TRBV12-4, the J call TRBJ1-5; D gene ambiguous. The CDR3 loop spans 12 amino acids. Deletions cut 5 bases from V and 9 bases from J, with 11 bases between. CDR3 sequence: CASSPNNWPQHF. For the CDR3, the DNA is TGTGCCAGCAGTCCAAACAATTGGCCCCAGCATTTT.

The chain has TRBV28 and TRBJ1-2, with 10 nucleotides matching TRBD1. V shed 5 bases and J 2 bases; nucleotides not matched to a gene: 8. The CDR3 extends over 16 amino acids. CDR1 and CDR2 (germline): MDHEN, SYDVKM. DNA for the CDR3: TGTGCCAGCAGTCTCCTCGGACAGGGGGACAACTATGGCTACACCTTC. Its translation: CASSLLGQGDNYGYTF.

The chain links TRBV6-2 or TRBV6-3 to TRBJ1-1; D is perhaps TRBD1 (5 bases). Germline V gene data show CDR1 as MNHEY and CDR2 as SVGEGT. Deletions cut 2 bases from V and 1 base from J, with 11 bases between. The CDR3 is made up of 15 amino acids. The CDR3 region is CASSYRQRGNTEAFF. In DNA, the CDR3 is TGTGCCAGCAGTTACCGACAGAGGGGGAACACTGAAGCTTTCTTT.

A remark on this clonotype: Since a much larger clone is just one base distant, this may be a read error. The rearrangement links TRBV4-2 to TRBJ2-2; possible D gene TRBD2, 5 bases. Germline CDR1 reads LGHNA; CDR2 reads YNFKEQ. The CDR3 runs 16 residues. DNA for the CDR3: TGTGCCAGCAGCCAAGGAGCGGTCGAGCGCACCTGGGAGCTGTTTTTT. Amino acids: CASSQGAVERTWELFF.

The rearrangement links TRBV7-2 to TRBJ1-1; weak D call: TRBD1 (5 bases). This CDR3 has 12 amino acids. V lost 4 bases to trimming and J lost 11 bases, with 14 bases between them. Germline V gene sequence: CDR1 SGHTA, CDR2 FQGNSA. This chain's CDR3 is CASSWGGTSAFF. In DNA form, the CDR3 reads TGTGCCAGCAGCTGGGGGGGGACGTCGGCTTTCTTT.

This clonotype has just a few counts. This chain joins TRBV4-1 and TRBJ1-2, with a possible D match to TRBD1 (5 bases). Per germline, CDR1 MGHRA and CDR2 YSYEKL. V dropped 4 bases and J dropped 7 bases, with 10 bases sitting between them. The CDR3 contains 12 residues. The CDR3: CASSRGGGGYTF. As DNA, the CDR3 is TGCGCCAGCAGCCGAGGTGGGGGTGGCTACACCTTC.

Turning to this clonotype: Relative to the germline gene, one junction end is altered; a read error may explain this. The chain combines TRBV27 with TRBJ2-3; D is perhaps TRBD2 (6 bases). CDR1 and CDR2 (germline): MNHEY, SMNVEV (reference sequence). This CDR3 spans 15 amino acids. As DNA, the CDR3 is TGTGCCGGCAGTTGCCGGGAGAGAAGCACAGATACGCAGTATTTT. Its protein product is CAGSCRERSTDTQYF.

This clonotype was observed a single time. V usage is TRBV6-5 and J usage is TRBJ1-2; D remains ambiguous. The V gene's germline CDR1 is MNHEY and CDR2 SVGAGI. The V end was cut by 2 bases, the J end by 6 bases, with 13 bases between. CDR3 length: 14 residues. In nucleotides, the CDR3 is TGTGCCAGCAGTTACGATCGATTTAATAATGGCTACACCTTC. Encoded protein: CASSYDRFNNGYTF.

This clonotype was observed a single time. This rearrangement joins TRBV10-3 to TRBJ2-7, with D unresolved. The CDR3 totals 15 residues. Trimming left V 6 bases short and J 5 bases short, with 20 bases between. Looked up from germline, CDR1 is ENHRY and CDR2 is SYGVKD. The CDR3 nucleotides are TGTGCCATCAGGGACGACAAAGCACTTGTCAACGAGCAGTACTTC. Translated: CAIRDDKALVNEQYF.

In its sample, this clonotype was seen many times. The CDR3 nucleotides are TGTGCCAGCAGTAAATGGGGGACTGAAGCTTTCTTT. Its translation is CASSKWGTEAFF. The chain has TRBV6-2 or TRBV6-3 and TRBJ1-1; the D gene is possibly TRBD1 (5 bases). V lost 5 bases and J 5 bases, leaving 9 bases between the germline ends. CDR3 length: 12 residues. Germline assignment: CDR1 MNHEY and CDR2 SVGEGT.

In its sample, this clonotype ranks as medium-sized. The chain carries TRBV27 and TRBJ2-7, with a possible D match to TRBD2 (6 bases). The CDR3 is 13 residues long. Germline values: CDR1 MNHEY, CDR2 SMNVEV (reference sequence). The V gene lost 4 bases and the J gene lost 4 bases, with 11 bases spanning the gap. The CDR3 spells CASSSWEEYEQYF. The CDR3 bases are TGTGCCAGCAGTTCGTGGGAGGAATACGAGCAGTACTTC.